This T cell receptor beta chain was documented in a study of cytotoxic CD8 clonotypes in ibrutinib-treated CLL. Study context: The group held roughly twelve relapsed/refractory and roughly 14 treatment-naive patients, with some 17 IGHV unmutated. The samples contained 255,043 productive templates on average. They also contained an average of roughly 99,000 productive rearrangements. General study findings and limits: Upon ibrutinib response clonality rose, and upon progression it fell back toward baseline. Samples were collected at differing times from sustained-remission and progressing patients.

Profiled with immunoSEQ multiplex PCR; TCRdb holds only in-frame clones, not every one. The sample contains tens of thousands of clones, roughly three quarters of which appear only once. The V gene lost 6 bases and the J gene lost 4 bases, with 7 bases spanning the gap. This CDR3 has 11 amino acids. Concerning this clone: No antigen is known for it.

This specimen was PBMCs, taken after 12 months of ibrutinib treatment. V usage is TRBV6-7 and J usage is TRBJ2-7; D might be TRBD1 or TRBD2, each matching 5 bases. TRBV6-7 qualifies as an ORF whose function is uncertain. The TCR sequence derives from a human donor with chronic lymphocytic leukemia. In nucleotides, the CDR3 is TGTGCCAGCAGCAGGGAGTACGAGCAGTACTTC. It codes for CASSREYEQYF.